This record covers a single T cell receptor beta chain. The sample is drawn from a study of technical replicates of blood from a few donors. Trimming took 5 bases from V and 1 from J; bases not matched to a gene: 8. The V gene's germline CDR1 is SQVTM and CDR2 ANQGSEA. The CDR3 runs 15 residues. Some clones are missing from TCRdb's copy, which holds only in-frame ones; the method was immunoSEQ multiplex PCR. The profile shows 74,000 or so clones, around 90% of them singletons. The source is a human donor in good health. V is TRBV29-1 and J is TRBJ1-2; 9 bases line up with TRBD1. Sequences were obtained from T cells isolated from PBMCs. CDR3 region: CSVRGQGNLNYGYTF. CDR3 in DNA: TGCAGCGTTCGGGGACAGGGAAACCTTAACTATGGCTACACCTTC.